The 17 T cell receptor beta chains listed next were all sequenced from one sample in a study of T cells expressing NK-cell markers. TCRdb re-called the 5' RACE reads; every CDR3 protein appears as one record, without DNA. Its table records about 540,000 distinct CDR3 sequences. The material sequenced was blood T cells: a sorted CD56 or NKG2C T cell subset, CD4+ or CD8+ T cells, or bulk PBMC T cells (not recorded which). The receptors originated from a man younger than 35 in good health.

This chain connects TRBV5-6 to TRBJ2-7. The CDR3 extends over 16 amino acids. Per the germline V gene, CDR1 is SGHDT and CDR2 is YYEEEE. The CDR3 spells CASSLGQSYSSYEQYF.

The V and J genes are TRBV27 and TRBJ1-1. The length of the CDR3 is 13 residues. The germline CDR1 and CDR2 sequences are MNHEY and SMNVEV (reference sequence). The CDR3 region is CASALGGNTEAFF.

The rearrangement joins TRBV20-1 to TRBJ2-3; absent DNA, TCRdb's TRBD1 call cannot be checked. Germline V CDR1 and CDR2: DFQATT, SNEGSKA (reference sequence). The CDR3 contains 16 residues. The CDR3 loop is CSARDLGAWAADTQYF.

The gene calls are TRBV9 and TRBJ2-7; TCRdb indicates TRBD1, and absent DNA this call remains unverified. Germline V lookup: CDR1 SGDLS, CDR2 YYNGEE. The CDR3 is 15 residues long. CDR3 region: CASSATVTGVDEQYF.

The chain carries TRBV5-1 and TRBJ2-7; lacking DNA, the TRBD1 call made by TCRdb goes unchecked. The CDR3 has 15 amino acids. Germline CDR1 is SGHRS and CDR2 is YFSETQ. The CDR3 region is CASSLVGGAEYEQYF.

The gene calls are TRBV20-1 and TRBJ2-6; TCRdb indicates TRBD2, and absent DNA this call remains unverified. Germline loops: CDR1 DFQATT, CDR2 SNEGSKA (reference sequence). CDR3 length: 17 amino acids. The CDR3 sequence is CSATLSGGNSGANVLTF.

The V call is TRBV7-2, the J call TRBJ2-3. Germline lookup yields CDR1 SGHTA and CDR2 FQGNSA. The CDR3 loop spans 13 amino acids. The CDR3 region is CASSLAIVDTQYF.

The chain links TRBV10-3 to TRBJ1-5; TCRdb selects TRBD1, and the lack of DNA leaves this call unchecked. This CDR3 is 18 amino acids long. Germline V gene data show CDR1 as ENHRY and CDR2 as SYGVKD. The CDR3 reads CAISSTRGGESSNQPQHF.

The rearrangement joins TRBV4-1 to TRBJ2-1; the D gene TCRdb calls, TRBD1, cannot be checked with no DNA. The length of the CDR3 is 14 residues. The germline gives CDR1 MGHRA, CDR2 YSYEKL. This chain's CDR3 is CASMGQGAYNEQFF.

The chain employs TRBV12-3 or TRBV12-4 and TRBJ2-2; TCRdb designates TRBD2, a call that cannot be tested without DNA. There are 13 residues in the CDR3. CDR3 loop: CATSGRGPGELFF.

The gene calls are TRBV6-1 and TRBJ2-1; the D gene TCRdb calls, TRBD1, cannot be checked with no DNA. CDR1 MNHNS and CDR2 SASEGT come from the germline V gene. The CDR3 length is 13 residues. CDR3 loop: CASSEGTWNEQFF.

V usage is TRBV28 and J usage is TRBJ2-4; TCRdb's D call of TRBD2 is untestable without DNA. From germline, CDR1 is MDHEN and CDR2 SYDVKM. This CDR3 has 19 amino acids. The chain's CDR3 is CASSLILSSGTIAKNIQYF.

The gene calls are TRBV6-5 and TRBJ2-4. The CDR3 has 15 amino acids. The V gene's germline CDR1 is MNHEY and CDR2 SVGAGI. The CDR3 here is CASRTTGVAKNIQYF.

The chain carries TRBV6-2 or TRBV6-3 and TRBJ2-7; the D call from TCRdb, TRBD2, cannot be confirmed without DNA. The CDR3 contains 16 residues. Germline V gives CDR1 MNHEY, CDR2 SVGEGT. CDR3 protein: CASSKPPGLIAYEQYF.

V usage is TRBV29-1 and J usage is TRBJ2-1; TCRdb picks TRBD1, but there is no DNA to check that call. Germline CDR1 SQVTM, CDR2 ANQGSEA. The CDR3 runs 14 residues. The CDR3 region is CSVRSGTGDNEQFF.

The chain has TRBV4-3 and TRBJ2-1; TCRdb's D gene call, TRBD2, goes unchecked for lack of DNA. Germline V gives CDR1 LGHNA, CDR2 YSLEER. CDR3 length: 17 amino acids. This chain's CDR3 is CASSQDAAGVTGNEQFF.

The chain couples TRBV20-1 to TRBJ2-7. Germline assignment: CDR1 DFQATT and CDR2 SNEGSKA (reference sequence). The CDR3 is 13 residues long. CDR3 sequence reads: CSANDMSSYEQYF.